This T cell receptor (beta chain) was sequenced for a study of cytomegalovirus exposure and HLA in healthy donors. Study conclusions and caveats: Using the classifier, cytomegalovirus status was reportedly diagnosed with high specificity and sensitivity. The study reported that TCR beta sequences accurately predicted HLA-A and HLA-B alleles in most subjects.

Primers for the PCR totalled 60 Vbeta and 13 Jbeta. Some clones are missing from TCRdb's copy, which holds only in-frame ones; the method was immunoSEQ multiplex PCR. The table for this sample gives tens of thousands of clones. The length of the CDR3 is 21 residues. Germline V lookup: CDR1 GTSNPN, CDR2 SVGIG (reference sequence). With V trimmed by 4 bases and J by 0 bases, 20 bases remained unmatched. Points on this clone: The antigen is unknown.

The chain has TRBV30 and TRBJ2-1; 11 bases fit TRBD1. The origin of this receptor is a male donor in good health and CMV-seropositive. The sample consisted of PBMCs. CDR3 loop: CAWIWGQGEESGPSSYNEQFF. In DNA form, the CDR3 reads TGTGCCTGGATATGGGGACAGGGGGAAGAGTCGGGACCCAGCTCCTACAATGAGCAGTTCTTC.